This TCR beta chain is drawn from a study of shared clonotypes between healthy human individuals. This table comes from immunoSEQ multiplex PCR, and its TCRdb copy is limited to in-frame clones, with some not included. Here the sample spans around 2,100,000 clones, approximately 95% being singletons. CDR3 length: 14 residues. Trimming stripped 2 bases from V and 3 bases from J, with 9 bases between. Looked up from germline, CDR1 is MGHDK and CDR2 is SYGVNS. CD45RO negativity and positive selection for CCR7 defined naive CD8 cells, a population that excluded terminally differentiated effector memory CD45RA+ cells. This clone was seen a single time. Its antigen is as yet unknown. Whole-study results and caveats: There were few donors, and this limited the genetic and exposure-history diversity represented.

V is TRBV25-1 and J is TRBJ2-3; D not certain. This receptor was taken from a man aged 18 to 30 in good health. Sequencing used naive CD8+ T cells sorted from blood. As DNA, the CDR3 is TGTGCCAGCAGTGAACCGATTGGAACAGATACGCAGTATTTT. It codes for CASSEPIGTDTQYF.